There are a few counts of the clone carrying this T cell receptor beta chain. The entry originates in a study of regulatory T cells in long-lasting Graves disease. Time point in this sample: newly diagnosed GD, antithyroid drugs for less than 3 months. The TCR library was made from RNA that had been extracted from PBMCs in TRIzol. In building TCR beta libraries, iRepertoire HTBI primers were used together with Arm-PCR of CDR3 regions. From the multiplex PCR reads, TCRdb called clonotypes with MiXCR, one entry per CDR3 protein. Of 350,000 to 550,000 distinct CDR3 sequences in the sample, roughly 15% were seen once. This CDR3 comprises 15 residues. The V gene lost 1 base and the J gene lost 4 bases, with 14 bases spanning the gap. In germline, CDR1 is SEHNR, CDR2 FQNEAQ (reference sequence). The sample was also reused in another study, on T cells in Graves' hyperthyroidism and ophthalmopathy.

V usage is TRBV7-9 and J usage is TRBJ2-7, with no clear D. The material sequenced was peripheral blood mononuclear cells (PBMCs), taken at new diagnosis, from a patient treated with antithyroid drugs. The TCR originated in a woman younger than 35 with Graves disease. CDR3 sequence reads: CASSLVVGIPYEQYF. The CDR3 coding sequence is TGTGCCAGCAGCTTAGTTGTGGGAATACCATACGAGCAGTACTTC.